Below are 4 T cell receptor beta chains sequenced from a single sample in a study of T cell responses to AZD1222 COVID-19 vaccine (dated by TCRdb to about 2021). Libraries were constructed by the immunoSEQ multiplex PCR assay. Here the immuneACCESS table is served through TCRdb, limited to in-frame sequences with V and J called. Missing clones are a known gap in these copies; in checked studies unresolved V genes cover under half, and the rest lacks a known reason. Across this sample there are around 170,000 clones, with less than 95% seen only once. Approximately 1.5% of the sample is held by the ten biggest clonotypes. What the time point label conveys for this sample: baseline before first vaccination. This specimen was peripheral blood, taken on day 0 of AZD1222 vaccination. Receptors were obtained from an adult in good health.

CDR3 DNA sequence: TGTGCCAGCAGTCCCGGGACAGGTCAAGGCTACACCTTC. It translates to CASSPGTGQGYTF. The rearrangement joins TRBV6-6 to TRBJ1-2, with 8 bases aligning to TRBD1. Germline values: CDR1 MNHNY, CDR2 SVGAGI (reference sequence). The CDR3 has 13 amino acids. The junction had 7 bases not matched to a gene; V was cut back by 5 bases and J by 8 bases.

V gene TRBV27 combines with J gene TRBJ1-2; 8 bases agree with TRBD1. CDR3 length: 15 amino acids. The germline V gene has CDR1 MNHEY and CDR2 SMNVEV (reference sequence). The trim removed 5 bases at V and 8 bases at J, leaving 13 bases unmatched. In DNA, the CDR3 is TGTGCCAGCAGTATAACCGGGACAGGTTTCCGAGGCTACACCTTC. This translates into CASSITGTGFRGYTF.

The chain couples TRBV28 to TRBJ1-2, with TRBD1 as a possible D gene (5 bases). V was cut by 4 bases and J by 5 bases, with 20 bases left in between. The V gene's germline CDR1 is MDHEN and CDR2 SYDVKM. The length of the CDR3 is 16 residues. The CDR3 loop reads CASSSPGGGSVYGYTF. The CDR3 nucleotides are TGTGCCAGCAGTTCACCTGGGGGGGGATCCGTATATGGCTACACCTTC.

The rearrangement joins TRBV19 to TRBJ1-5; no clear D gene. This CDR3 contains 14 residues. Germline assignment: CDR1 LNHDA and CDR2 SQIVND (reference sequence). V was trimmed by 5 bases and J by 3 bases, leaving 11 bases between them. For the CDR3, the DNA is TGTGCCAGTAGTCCTGTCGGATACAATCAGCCCCAGCATTTT. This codes for CASSPVGYNQPQHF.